The entry below gives a single T cell receptor beta chain sequence along with its context. The target antigen is unknown. TCR beta CDR3 regions were amplified from RNA transcripts. RT-PCR was first run with HTBI primers, then multiplex PCR in a second round. TCRdb analysed the multiplex PCR reads with MiXCR anew, one entry per CDR3 protein. The sample records around 520,000 distinct CDR3 sequences, less than 40% being singletons. The record originates from a study of Graves' ophthalmopathy and Graves' hyperthyroidism. The study's findings and limits: Ophthalmopathy cases were distinguished from stable hyperthyroidism by a 13-signature model, reaching around 88% sensitivity and 65% to 83% specificity.

The CDR3 consists of 15 residues. Trimming removed 3 bases from V and 4 bases from J; junction bases left unmatched: 7. Germline CDR1 SGDLS, CDR2 YYNGEE. The chain joins TRBV9 to TRBJ2-3; 8 bases match TRBD1. This TCR was sampled from an adult man with Graves' hyperthyroidism. Material: peripheral blood or thyroid tissue (not recorded which). CDR3 sequence (DNA): TGTGCCAGCAGCGACTCACAGGGGGTCCCAGATACGCAGTATTTT. Its translation: CASSDSQGVPDTQYF.